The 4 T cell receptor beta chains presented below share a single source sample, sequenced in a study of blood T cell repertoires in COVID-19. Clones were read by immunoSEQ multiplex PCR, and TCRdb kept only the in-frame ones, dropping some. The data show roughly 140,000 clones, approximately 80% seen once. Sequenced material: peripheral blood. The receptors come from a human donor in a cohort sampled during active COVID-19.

CDR3 nucleotide sequence: TGTGCCAGCAGCTTCCCCGCTGGGAGACAATATGCTGAGCAGTTCTTC. Encoded protein: CASSFPAGRQYAEQFF. The chain joins TRBV5-4 to TRBJ2-1, with D maybe TRBD2 (5 bases). The CDR3 spans 16 residues. The ends were cut back, 2 bases at V and 9 bases at J, with 21 bases in the middle. Germline lookup yields CDR1 SGHNT and CDR2 YYREEE (reference sequence).

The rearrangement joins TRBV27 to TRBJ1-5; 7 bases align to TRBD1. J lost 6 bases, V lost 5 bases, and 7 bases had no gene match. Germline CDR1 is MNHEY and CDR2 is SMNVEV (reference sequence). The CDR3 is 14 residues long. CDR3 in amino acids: CASSDRAPGQPQHF. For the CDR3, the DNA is TGTGCCAGCAGTGACAGGGCCCCCGGTCAGCCCCAGCATTTT.

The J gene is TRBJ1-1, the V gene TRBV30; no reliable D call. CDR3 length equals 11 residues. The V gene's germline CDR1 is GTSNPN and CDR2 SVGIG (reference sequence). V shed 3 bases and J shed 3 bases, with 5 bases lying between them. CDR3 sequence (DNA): TGTGCCTGGAGGAGGGACACTGAAGCTTTCTTT. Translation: CAWRRDTEAFF.

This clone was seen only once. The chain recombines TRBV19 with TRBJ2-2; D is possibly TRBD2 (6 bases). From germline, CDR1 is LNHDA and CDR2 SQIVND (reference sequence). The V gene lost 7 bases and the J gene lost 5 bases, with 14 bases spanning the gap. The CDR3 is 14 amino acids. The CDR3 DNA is TGTGCCAGTACCCCGGACCGGGGGACCGGGGAGCTGTTTTTT. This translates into CASTPDRGTGELFF.